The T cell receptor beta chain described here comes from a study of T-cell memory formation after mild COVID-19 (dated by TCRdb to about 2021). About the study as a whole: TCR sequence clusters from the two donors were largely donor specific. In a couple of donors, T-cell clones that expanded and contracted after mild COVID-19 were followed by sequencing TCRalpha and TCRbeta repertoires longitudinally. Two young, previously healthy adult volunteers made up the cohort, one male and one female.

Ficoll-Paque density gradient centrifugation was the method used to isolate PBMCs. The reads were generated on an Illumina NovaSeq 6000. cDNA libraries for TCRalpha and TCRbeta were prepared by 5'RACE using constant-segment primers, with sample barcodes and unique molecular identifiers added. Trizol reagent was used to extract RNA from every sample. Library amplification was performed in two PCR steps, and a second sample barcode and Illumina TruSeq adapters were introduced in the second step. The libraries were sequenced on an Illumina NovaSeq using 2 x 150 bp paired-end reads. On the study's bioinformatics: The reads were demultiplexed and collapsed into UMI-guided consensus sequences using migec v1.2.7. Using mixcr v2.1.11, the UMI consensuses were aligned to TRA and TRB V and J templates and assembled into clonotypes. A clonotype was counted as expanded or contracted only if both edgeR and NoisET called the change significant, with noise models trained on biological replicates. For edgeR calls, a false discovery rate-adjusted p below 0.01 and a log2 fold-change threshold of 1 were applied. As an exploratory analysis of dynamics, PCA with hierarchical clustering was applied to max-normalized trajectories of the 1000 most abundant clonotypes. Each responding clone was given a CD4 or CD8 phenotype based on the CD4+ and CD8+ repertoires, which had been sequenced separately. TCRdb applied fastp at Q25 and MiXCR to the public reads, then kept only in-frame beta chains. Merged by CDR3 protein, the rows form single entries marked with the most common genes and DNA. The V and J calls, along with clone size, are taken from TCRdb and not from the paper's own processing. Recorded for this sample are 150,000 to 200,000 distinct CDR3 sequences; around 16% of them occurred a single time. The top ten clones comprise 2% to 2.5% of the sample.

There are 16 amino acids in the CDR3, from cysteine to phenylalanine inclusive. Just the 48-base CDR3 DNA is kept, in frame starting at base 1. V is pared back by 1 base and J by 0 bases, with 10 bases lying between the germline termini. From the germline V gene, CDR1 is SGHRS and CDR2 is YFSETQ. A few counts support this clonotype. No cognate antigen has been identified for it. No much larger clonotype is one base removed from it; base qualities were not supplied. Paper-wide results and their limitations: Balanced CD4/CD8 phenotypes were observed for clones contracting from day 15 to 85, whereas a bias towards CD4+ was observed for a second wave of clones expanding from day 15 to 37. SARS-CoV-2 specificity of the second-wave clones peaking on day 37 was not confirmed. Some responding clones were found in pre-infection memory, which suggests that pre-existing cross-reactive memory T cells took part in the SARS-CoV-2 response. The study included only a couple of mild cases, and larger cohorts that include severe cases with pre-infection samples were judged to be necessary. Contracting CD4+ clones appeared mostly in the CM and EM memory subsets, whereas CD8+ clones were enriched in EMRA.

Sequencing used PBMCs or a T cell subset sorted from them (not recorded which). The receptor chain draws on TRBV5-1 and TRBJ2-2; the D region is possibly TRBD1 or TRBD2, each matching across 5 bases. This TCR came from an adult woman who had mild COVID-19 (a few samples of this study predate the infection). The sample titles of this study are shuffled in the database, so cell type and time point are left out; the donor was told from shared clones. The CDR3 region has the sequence CASSLIVGANTGELFF. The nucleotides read TGCGCCAGCAGCTTGATCGTGGGGGCGAACACCGGGGAGCTGTTTTTT.